The entry that follows covers one T cell receptor (beta chain) sequence. It has no known antigen specificity. No base quality values were provided; no much bigger clone lies one nucleotide off. The sample is drawn from a study of T cell changes during pregnancy in multiple sclerosis (dated by TCRdb to between 2018 and 2021). For the study in its entirety: The study examined how the T cell repertoire changed over the course of pregnancy in women with multiple sclerosis.

The library was generated by the immunoSEQ multiplex PCR assay. TCRdb retrieved this table from immuneACCESS and kept in-frame rearrangements only. Not all clones are present; in checked studies, unresolved V genes account for under half, and no reason is known for the remainder. This sample lists about 66,000 clones; 75% to 95% were detected once. The ten top clones hold approximately 5.3% of the sample. From the cysteine up to the phenylalanine, the CDR3 has a length of 16 residues. CDR3 DNA only is kept here, 48 bases in frame from base 1. V loses 1 base of germline sequence and J loses 4 bases, and the interval between the two ends is 14 bases. CDR1 SGDLS and CDR2 YYNGEE are derived from the germline V gene.

The sequence links TRBV9 to TRBJ2-2; a tentative D call is TRBD2 (6 bases match). Source: CD8+ T cells from peripheral blood mononuclear cells, taken before pregnancy. The sequence derives from a female donor with multiple sclerosis, enrolled in a pregnancy study. This receptor carries the CDR3 CASSVRLDTATGELFF. The DNA is as follows: TGTGCCAGCAGCGTACGACTAGACACGGCCACCGGGGAGCTGTTTTTT.